This T cell receptor (beta chain) came from a study of blood T cell repertoires in COVID-19. About the study: PBMCs, B-cell-depleted T cells, or T cells provided the cDNA or gDNA that made up the material.

The data were produced by immunoSEQ multiplex PCR, yet TCRdb's version contains in-frame clones alone and is incomplete. The sample yields approximately 200,000 clones, nearly 90% seen once. Participant age was roughly 18 to 90 years, and participants resided in roughly 25 US areas. Allocation to cohorts depended on clinical history reported by the participants. The CDR3 totals 13 residues. Trimming shortened V by 5 bases and J by 4 bases, and 12 bases separated the two germline ends. The germline gives CDR1 SGHVS, CDR2 FQNEAQ. The rearrangement links TRBV7-8 to TRBJ2-7; D is uncertain. The sequence was obtained from a man aged 25-45 years who had recovered from COVID-19. Sequenced: PBMCs or T cells enriched from blood (not recorded which). This CDR3 reads CASSPMGRYEQYF. CDR3 coding DNA: TGTGCCAGCAGCCCCATGGGCCGGTACGAGCAGTACTTC.